The table lists the clone carrying this T cell receptor beta chain with a few counts. As yet, its antigen is unknown. The data were taken from a study of T-cell memory formation after mild COVID-19. Broader study findings: Day 15 to 85 contractors were CD4/CD8 balanced; later expanders leaned CD4+. Largely, contracting CD4+ clones fell within CM and EM, and contracting CD8+ clones within EMRA.

TCRdb itself ran the 5' RACE reads through MiXCR, one entry per CDR3 protein. Of 100,000 to 130,000 distinct CDR3 sequences listed, roughly a sixth are singletons. The CDR3 length is 13 residues. Trimming pared 3 bases from V and 5 bases from J, leaving 10 bases between. Germline V gene sequence: CDR1 SGHTA, CDR2 FQGNSA. The source material was PBMCs or a T cell subset sorted from them (not recorded which). This TCR was recovered from a man between 18 and 29 years old who had mild COVID-19 (a few samples of this study predate the infection). Cell type and time point are not known. This chain uses TRBV7-2 with TRBJ2-5; the D is unclear. For the CDR3, the DNA is TGTGCCAGCAGCTTTCTGGGTTCGGAGACCCAGTACTTC. Amino acid sequence: CASSFLGSETQYF.